Each of the 30 T cell receptor beta chains below was sequenced from the same sample in a study of blood T cell repertoires in COVID-19. The protocol was immunoSEQ multiplex PCR, while the TCRdb copy is restricted to in-frame clones and leaves out a portion. The table shows 100,000 to 150,000 clones, with 70% to 90% occurring only once. Sample: peripheral blood. The receptors come from an elderly woman with acute or convalescent COVID-19.

In this sample, this clone turned up a few times. This chain joins TRBV11-2 and TRBJ2-7, with D possibly TRBD2 on 6 matching bases. Looked up from germline, CDR1 is SGHAT and CDR2 is FQNNGV. The CDR3 is made up of 15 amino acids. V lost 0 bases and J lost 4, with 13 bases in between. DNA of the CDR3: TGTGCCAGCAGCTTAGACGTGGGGGGAACATACGAGCAGTACTTC. Translated: CASSLDVGGTYEQYF.

This sequence joins TRBV5-1 and TRBJ1-4; TRBD1 matches 9 bases. Germline V gene data show CDR1 as SGHRS and CDR2 as YFSETQ. Trimming took 4 bases from V and 5 from J; bases not matched to a gene: 3. The CDR3 extends over 14 amino acids. The CDR3 loop reads CASSDGTGNEKLFF. In DNA, the CDR3 is TGCGCCAGCAGCGACGGGACAGGGAATGAAAAACTGTTTTTT.

The chain recombines TRBV27 with TRBJ1-6; possibly TRBD1 for D (5 bases). The CDR3 spans 14 residues. Germline CDR1 is MNHEY and CDR2 is SMNVEV (reference sequence). V was clipped by 2 bases and J by 10 bases, with 12 bases between them. Here the CDR3 reads CASSLQGVTSPLHF. CDR3 nucleotides: TGTGCCAGCAGTTTACAGGGTGTAACGTCACCCCTCCACTTT.

The V gene is TRBV7-9, the J gene TRBJ1-2, with no clear D. Per germline, CDR1 SEHNR and CDR2 FQNEAQ (reference sequence). Between the trimmed V and J ends, which lost 3 bases and 2 bases, there was a span of 7 bases. The CDR3 has 13 amino acids. For the CDR3, the DNA is TGTGCCAGCAGCTTCGGGTCCAACTATGGCTACACCTTC. It encodes CASSFGSNYGYTF.

J is TRBJ1-1 and V is TRBV7-2; possibly TRBD1 for D (5 bases). Trimming cost V 1 base and J 5 bases, with 14 bases left between them. Germline loops: CDR1 SGHTA, CDR2 FQGNSA. The CDR3 extends over 15 amino acids. In nucleotides, the CDR3 is TGTGCCAGCAGCTTAGACGCAGGGCTGAGAACTGAAGCTTTCTTT. Translated, it gives CASSLDAGLRTEAFF.

The chain employs TRBV19 and TRBJ2-1; D is perhaps TRBD2 (5 bases). Germline V CDR1 and CDR2: LNHDA, SQIVND (reference sequence). With 7 bases removed from V and 10 bases from J, the gap between germline ends came to 14 bases. This CDR3 spans 12 amino acids. The CDR3, as DNA: TGTGCCAGTAAAGTGGGAGTCGGAGAGCAGTTCTTC. Encoded protein: CASKVGVGEQFF.

This sequence joins TRBV7-2 and TRBJ2-5; 7 bases map to TRBD1. The V and J ends lost 3 bases and 2 bases, in that order; junction bases with no gene match: 9. Germline V gene data show CDR1 as SGHTA and CDR2 as FQGNSA. The CDR3 covers 16 residues. The CDR3 DNA is TGTGCCAGCAGCTTTTATCAGGGGGTGGGACAAGAGACCCAGTACTTC. This encodes CASSFYQGVGQETQYF. Together with reference TRBV7-2 and TRBJ2-5, the CDR3 gives the full variable domain: GAGVSQSPSNKVTEKGKDVELRCDPISGHTALYWYRQSLGQGLEFLIYFQGNSAPDKSGLPSDRFSAERTGGSVSTLTIQRTQQEDSAVYLCASSFYQGVGQETQYFGPGTRLLVL.

This clone was seen once. The gene calls are TRBV19 and TRBJ1-2; a possible D gene is TRBD1 (5 bases). V lost 1 base and J lost 0, with 9 bases in between. The CDR3 spans 15 residues. The V gene's germline CDR1 is LNHDA and CDR2 SQIVND (reference sequence). DNA of the CDR3: TGTGCCAGTAGTATAGCCGGGGGGTCTAACTATGGCTACACCTTC. This translates into CASSIAGGSNYGYTF. Drawing the rest from reference TRBV19 and TRBJ1-2, the complete variable domain is DGGITQSPKYLFRKEGQNVTLSCEQNLNHDAMYWYRQDPGQGLRLIYYSQIVNDFQKGDIAEGYSVSREKKESFPLTVTSAQKNPTAFYLCASSIAGGSNYGYTFGSGTRLTVV.

The chain joins TRBV6-2 or TRBV6-3 to TRBJ1-2; D is unclear. Per germline, CDR1 MNHEY and CDR2 SVGEGT. The CDR3 covers 15 residues. V was cut by 6 bases and J by 3 bases, with 17 bases left in between. The CDR3 loop is CASSLSGVSHYGYTF. CDR3 coding DNA: TGTGCCAGCAGCCTATCCGGGGTCTCCCACTATGGCTACACCTTC.

The chain uses TRBV5-4 and TRBJ2-5; tentatively, D is TRBD2 (6 bases). The V gene's germline CDR1 is SGHNT and CDR2 YYREEE (reference sequence). This CDR3 spans 15 amino acids. V shed 1 base and J shed 3 bases, with 13 bases lying between them. The CDR3 is CASSLPGTSKETQYF. The CDR3 nucleotides read TGTGCCAGCAGCTTGCCAGGCACTAGCAAAGAGACCCAGTACTTC.

V is TRBV4-2 and J is TRBJ1-2; maybe TRBD1 (6 bases). This CDR3 comprises 16 residues. V gave up 0 bases and J gave up 4 bases, with 15 bases separating them. Germline CDR1 LGHNA, CDR2 YNFKEQ. DNA of the CDR3: TGTGCCAGCAGCCAAGACCGATCGGACAGCTCCTATGGCTACACCTTC. Translating gives CASSQDRSDSSYGYTF.

In this sample, this clone turned up once. V is TRBV7-2 and J is TRBJ1-5; D may be TRBD1 (6 bases). The V end was cut by 3 bases, the J end by 7 bases, with 10 bases between. This CDR3 is built from 13 residues. Germline lookup yields CDR1 SGHTA and CDR2 FQGNSA. The CDR3 nucleotides are TGTGCCAGCAGCTTGTACAGGGAACAGCCCCAGCATTTT. Protein: CASSLYREQPQHF. The complete variable domain, with remaining parts taken from reference TRBV7-2 and TRBJ1-5, reads GAGVSQSPSNKVTEKGKDVELRCDPISGHTALYWYRQSLGQGLEFLIYFQGNSAPDKSGLPSDRFSAERTGGSVSTLTIQRTQQEDSAVYLCASSLYREQPQHFGDGTRLSIL.

This clone was found once. The chain combines TRBV7-6 with TRBJ1-4; D is undetermined. The ends were cut back, 5 bases at V and 3 bases at J, with 13 bases in the middle. The CDR3 has 15 amino acids. In germline, CDR1 is SGHVS, CDR2 FNYEAQ. The CDR3 DNA is TGTGCCAGCAGCACTGAGGGTTCAGCTAATGAAAAACTGTTTTTT. Translation gives CASSTEGSANEKLFF.

The chain joins TRBV4-3 to TRBJ2-3; the D gene is possibly TRBD1 (5 bases). Germline CDR1 and CDR2: LGHNA and YSLEER. The V gene lost 0 bases and the J gene lost 3 bases, with 10 bases spanning the gap. The CDR3 contains 15 residues. The CDR3: CASSQEGEWTDTQYF. In nucleotides, the CDR3 is TGCGCCAGCAGCCAAGAAGGGGAATGGACAGATACGCAGTATTTT.

The chain employs TRBV18 and TRBJ1-5; 8 nucleotides line up with TRBD1. The CDR3 loop spans 14 amino acids. V lost 7 bases, J lost 1 base, and 3 bases stayed unmatched. Germline lookup yields CDR1 KGHSH and CDR2 LQKENI. CDR3 region: CASWTGLSNQPQHF. CDR3 sequence (DNA): TGTGCCAGCTGGACAGGGTTGAGCAATCAGCCCCAGCATTTT.

A single count supports this clone. CDR3 protein: CASSPKRSTGGETEAFF. Here the CDR3 DNA reads TGTGCCAGCAGCCCCAAGAGGTCCACGGGGGGTGAAACTGAAGCTTTCTTT. The V gene is TRBV3-1 (or the pseudogene TRBV3-2), the J gene TRBJ1-1; a possible D gene is TRBD1 (5 bases). Trimming took 4 bases from V and 5 from J, leaving 23 bases between them. The CDR3 covers 17 residues. Looked up from germline, CDR1 is LGHDT and CDR2 is YNNKEL (reference sequence).

The V and J genes are TRBV19 and TRBJ2-5; 11 bases are shared with TRBD1. Germline V gene lookup returns CDR1 LNHDA and CDR2 SQIVND (reference sequence). J gave up 5 bases and V 4 bases, and 3 bases lay outside the gene matches. The length of the CDR3 is 14 residues. CDR3 DNA sequence: TGTGCCAGTAGTACCGGGACAGGGGGGGAGACCCAGTACTTC. As protein: CASSTGTGGETQYF.

V usage is TRBV7-3 and J usage is TRBJ2-7; 11 positions agree with TRBD2. The CDR3 loop spans 16 amino acids. V dropped 4 bases and J dropped 6; count of bases not matched to a gene: 11. In germline, CDR1 is SGHTA, CDR2 FQGTGA. For the CDR3, the DNA is TGTGCCAGCAGCTATACCACTAGCGGGAGATTATGCGAGCAGTACTTC. This sequence encodes CASSYTTSGRLCEQYF.

V usage is TRBV3-1 (or the pseudogene TRBV3-2) and J usage is TRBJ1-4; 7 bases align to TRBD1. Trimming at V came to 4 bases and at J to 3 bases, leaving 2 bases not matched to a gene. CDR3 size: 14 residues. The germline CDR1 and CDR2 sequences are LGHDT and YNNKEL (reference sequence). CDR3 coding DNA: TGTGCCAGCAGCCCGGGACAGTCTAATGAAAAACTGTTTTTT. Encoded protein: CASSPGQSNEKLFF.

This chain joins TRBV9 and TRBJ1-1, with a weak D call TRBD1 (6 bases). This CDR3 comprises 15 residues. V lost 3 bases and J 10 bases, leaving 22 bases between the germline ends. Germline V gene data show CDR1 as SGDLS and CDR2 as YYNGEE. CDR3 loop: CASSDGGRAESGAFF. The CDR3 region has the DNA TGTGCCAGCAGCGACGGGGGGCGCGCCGAATCGGGAGCTTTCTTT.

The chain couples TRBV11-2 to TRBJ2-1; a weak D match, TRBD1 (6 bases). CDR3 size: 15 residues. The germline CDR1 and CDR2 sequences are SGHAT and FQNNGV. The V gene lost 0 bases and the J gene lost 5 bases, with 11 bases spanning the gap. In nucleotides, the CDR3 is TGTGCCAGCAGCTTAGATGTGGGGGCCCACAATGAGCAGTTCTTC. Its translation is CASSLDVGAHNEQFF.

The rearrangement uses TRBV7-3 and TRBJ1-2; 9 nucleotides match TRBD1. The V and J ends lost 5 bases and 8 bases, in that order; junction bases with no gene match: 6. CDR3 length: 13 amino acids. Germline V gives CDR1 SGHTA, CDR2 FQGTGA. The CDR3 bases are TGTGCCAGCAGCCCAACAGGGGGCGCAGGCTACACCTTC. Residues: CASSPTGGAGYTF.

V usage is TRBV3-1 (or the pseudogene TRBV3-2) and J usage is TRBJ2-4; D may be TRBD1 (5 bases). V shed 0 bases and J shed 9 bases, with 12 bases lying between them. Germline CDR1 reads LGHDT; CDR2 reads YNNKEL (reference sequence). The CDR3 consists of 14 residues. CDR3 nucleotides: TGTGCCAGCAGCCAAGATGGGGCGGTGGGCATTCAGTACTTC. Translating gives CASSQDGAVGIQYF.

The gene calls are TRBV6-5 and TRBJ2-7, with TRBD2 identical over 11 bases. The germline V gene encodes CDR1 MNHEY and CDR2 SVGAGI. Losses at the gene ends were 6 bases for V and 4 bases for J; bases not matched to a gene: 5. This CDR3 spans 14 amino acids. CDR3 sequence (DNA): TGTGCCAGCAGCCTAGCGGGGGGTTTATACGAGCAGTACTTC. This translates into CASSLAGGLYEQYF.

The genes are TRBV3-1 (or the pseudogene TRBV3-2) and TRBJ2-7; 8 bases line up with TRBD2. This CDR3 has 15 residues. Germline lookup yields CDR1 LGHDT and CDR2 YNNKEL (reference sequence). The J segment lost 4 bases and the V segment lost 2 bases, leaving 7 bases of the junction unmatched. This CDR3 is CASSQPGGGNYEQYF. CDR3 sequence (DNA): TGTGCCAGCAGCCAACCCGGCGGGGGGAATTACGAGCAGTACTTC.

V usage is TRBV28 and J usage is TRBJ1-2, with D tentatively TRBD1 (6 bases). Germline CDR1 is MDHEN and CDR2 is SYDVKM. V lost 7 bases and J 2 bases, leaving 17 bases between the germline ends. The CDR3 contains 15 residues. CDR3 DNA: TGTGCCAGCATCACGATTGGGGGCGGCAACTATGGCTACACCTTC. It specifies CASITIGGGNYGYTF.

V usage is TRBV12-3 or TRBV12-4 and J usage is TRBJ1-2, with 7 positions matching TRBD1. The V and J ends lost 2 bases and 4 bases, in that order; junction bases with no gene match: 1. The CDR3 has 13 amino acids. The CDR3 region is CASSLRDSYGYTF. In DNA, the CDR3 is TGTGCCAGCAGTTTAAGGGACAGCTATGGCTACACCTTC.

This clone was found a few times. J is TRBJ2-1 and V is TRBV6-1; 7 bases fit TRBD2. Per germline, CDR1 MNHNS and CDR2 SASEGT. The CDR3 sequence is 14 residues long. The V and J ends lost 1 base and 11 bases, in that order; junction bases with no gene match: 8. As DNA, the CDR3 is TGTGCCAGCAGTGAAGGATGGAGAGCGGGGCAGCAGTTCTTC. Amino acids: CASSEGWRAGQQFF.

The V and J genes are TRBV6-5 and TRBJ1-1; 7 nucleotides align to TRBD1. There are 15 residues in the CDR3. The V and J ends lost 6 bases and 1 base, in that order; junction bases with no gene match: 8. CDR1 MNHEY and CDR2 SVGAGI come from the germline V gene. In DNA, the CDR3 is TGTGCCAGCAGAATATCCGGGACAGCGAACACTGAAGCTTTCTTT. This codes for CASRISGTANTEAFF.

This clone has a single count. J is TRBJ2-1 and V is TRBV9; D not certain. Germline assignment: CDR1 SGDLS and CDR2 YYNGEE. V shed 0 bases and J shed 7 bases, with 11 bases lying between them. CDR3 length equals 14 residues. The DNA of the CDR3 is TGTGCCAGCAGCGTAGGCTACCGTTGGAATGAGCAGTTCTTC. As protein: CASSVGYRWNEQFF.